This entry lists 32 T cell receptor beta chains sequenced from one sample in a study of blood T cell repertoires in COVID-19. Sequencing used immunoSEQ multiplex PCR; TCRdb keeps in-frame clones, though not all of them. The data hold roughly 200,000 clones, with about 81% observed a single time. The material sequenced was peripheral blood. The origin of the receptors is an elderly woman with COVID-19, enrolled during active disease.

The J gene is TRBJ2-3, the V gene TRBV12-5; D is unclear. There are 14 residues in the CDR3. CDR1 and CDR2 (germline): LGHNT, FRNRAP. Trimming pared 6 bases from V and 0 bases from J, leaving 10 bases between. In DNA form, the CDR3 reads TGTGCTAGTGGCCCCACTACTAGCACAGATACGCAGTATTTT. Encoded protein: CASGPTTSTDTQYF.

The V gene is TRBV27, the J gene TRBJ2-1, with TRBD2 matching over 13 bases. J was trimmed by 7 bases and V by 3 bases; bases with no gene match: 3. From germline, CDR1 is MNHEY and CDR2 SMNVEV (reference sequence). CDR3 length equals 15 residues. CDR3 sequence: CASSLAGLAGNEQFF. The DNA of the CDR3 is TGTGCCAGCAGTTTGGCGGGACTAGCGGGGAATGAGCAGTTCTTC.

This clone showed up just a few times. This chain joins TRBV28 and TRBJ2-2; D possibly corresponds to TRBD2 (6 bases). Per germline, CDR1 MDHEN and CDR2 SYDVKM. The CDR3 contains 17 residues. Trimming stripped 2 bases from V and 3 bases from J, with 16 bases between. Here the CDR3 DNA reads TGTGCCAGCAGTTTAAGGAGTCTAGCGACCCACACCGGGGAGCTGTTTTTT. It translates to CASSLRSLATHTGELFF.

In this sample, this clone turned up many times. The chain carries TRBV27 and TRBJ1-5, with D hard to call. Deletions cut 7 bases from V and 0 bases from J, with 16 bases between. Germline CDR1 is MNHEY and CDR2 is SMNVEV (reference sequence). This CDR3 region has 16 residues. The CDR3 nucleotides read TGTGCCAGCAACCCTGATGGGAGATATAGCAATCAGCCCCAGCATTTT. It yields the protein CASNPDGRYSNQPQHF.

The gene calls are TRBV11-2 and TRBJ2-2; no reliable D call. The length of the CDR3 is 12 residues. V gave up 2 bases and J gave up 7 bases, with 5 bases separating them. Germline V gene sequence: CDR1 SGHAT, CDR2 FQNNGV. CDR3 loop: CASSLPVGELFF. CDR3 DNA: TGTGCCAGCAGCTTACCTGTCGGGGAGCTGTTTTTT. Looking up the rest from reference TRBV11-2 and TRBJ2-2 gives the full variable domain: EAGVAQSPRYKIIEKRQSVAFWCNPISGHATLYWYQQILGQGPKLLIQFQNNGVVDDSQLPKDRFSAERLKGVDSTLKIQPAKLEDSAVYLCASSLPVGELFFGEGSRLTVL.

The rearrangement uses TRBV18 and TRBJ1-2; TRBD1 matches 7 bases. CDR3 length: 13 amino acids. Trimming at V came to 3 bases and at J to 6 bases, leaving 4 bases not matched to a gene. Germline V CDR1 and CDR2: KGHSH, LQKENI. CDR3: CASSPDRENGYTF. In DNA form, the CDR3 reads TGTGCCAGCTCACCTGACAGGGAAAATGGCTACACCTTC.

The rearrangement links TRBV6-5 to TRBJ1-2; TRBD1 matches 11 bases. V lost 10 bases to trimming and J lost 8 bases; unmatched junction nucleotides: 15. There are 15 residues in the CDR3. The germline CDR1 and CDR2 sequences are MNHEY and SVGAGI. For the CDR3, the DNA is TGTGCCAACCTAAACCTCGGACAGGGGGCTAACGGCTACACCTTC. Amino acid sequence: CANLNLGQGANGYTF.

This chain joins TRBV29-1 and TRBJ1-2, with D perhaps matching TRBD1 (5 bases). The CDR3 is 14 amino acids. The ends were cut back, 1 base at V and 2 bases at J, with 11 bases in the middle. CDR1 and CDR2 (germline): SQVTM, ANQGSEA. This CDR3 reads CSVEARQLNYGYTF. Here the CDR3 DNA reads TGCAGCGTTGAAGCCCGACAGTTAAACTATGGCTACACCTTC. The full variable domain, with the rest looked up from reference TRBV29-1 and TRBJ1-2, is SAVISQKPSRDICQRGTSLTIQCQVDSQVTMMFWYRQQPGQSLTLIATANQGSEATYESGFVIDKFPISRPNLTFSTLTVSNMSPEDSSIYLCSVEARQLNYGYTFGSGTRLTVV.

This clone was counted a single time. J is TRBJ1-1 and V is TRBV29-1; D gene ambiguous. V lost 0 bases, J lost 4 bases, and 15 bases lay in between. Germline V CDR1 and CDR2: SQVTM, ANQGSEA. This CDR3 has 15 amino acids. The CDR3 DNA follows: TGCAGCGTTGAAGATTGGGCCATCCGGGGCACTGAAGCTTTCTTT. Its protein product is CSVEDWAIRGTEAFF.

The chain has TRBV7-2 and TRBJ2-1, with unresolved D. The CDR3 sequence is 15 residues long. The germline V gene encodes CDR1 SGHTA and CDR2 FQGNSA. The V end was cut by 0 bases, the J end by 4 bases, with 10 bases between. The DNA of the CDR3 is TGTGCCAGCAGCTTAGCAAACCCCCAGTACAATGAGCAGTTCTTC. Translated, it gives CASSLANPQYNEQFF.

CDR3 amino acids: CASSPRTGSGEQYF. CDR3 nucleotides: TGTGCCAGCTCACCCCGGACAGGGTCGGGCGAGCAGTACTTC. The chain combines TRBV18 with TRBJ2-7, with TRBD1 identical over 8 bases. The CDR3 length is 14 residues. The germline gives CDR1 KGHSH, CDR2 LQKENI. V lost 3 bases to trimming and J lost 6 bases; unmatched junction nucleotides: 7.

The chain joins TRBV10-1 to TRBJ1-6, with D perhaps TRBD1 (5 bases). Germline V gene data show CDR1 as WNHNN and CDR2 as SYGVQD (reference sequence). Trimming removed 4 bases from V and 5 bases from J, with 15 bases in between. The CDR3 covers 16 residues. The CDR3 reads CASSVGGVKNNSPLHF. The DNA of the CDR3 is TGCGCCAGCAGTGTGGGAGGGGTCAAGAATAATTCACCCCTCCACTTT.

J is TRBJ2-7 and V is TRBV10-3; TRBD2 agrees at 10 bases. The germline V gene encodes CDR1 ENHRY and CDR2 SYGVKD. This CDR3 region has 14 residues. V lost 6 bases, J lost 2 bases, and 4 bases stayed unmatched. DNA of the CDR3: TGTGCCATCAGAAAAGCGGGAGGGACCTACGAGCAGTACTTC. Translating gives CAIRKAGGTYEQYF.

The rearrangement links TRBV9 to TRBJ1-2; D gene unclear. Germline V gives CDR1 SGDLS, CDR2 YYNGEE. This CDR3 has 12 amino acids. Trimming removed 4 bases from V and 6 bases from J, with 10 bases in between. CDR3 amino acids: CASSSTRNGYTF. Written as DNA, the CDR3 is TGTGCCAGCAGCTCCACTAGGAATGGCTACACCTTC.

This chain uses TRBV29-1 with TRBJ2-5; D not certain. The CDR3 has 11 amino acids. The V gene's germline CDR1 is SQVTM and CDR2 ANQGSEA. V was pared by 3 bases and J by 5 bases, with 7 bases between. CDR3 protein: CSVEHGETQYF. The CDR3 DNA follows: TGCAGCGTTGAGCACGGGGAGACCCAGTACTTC.

This chain uses TRBV4-3 with TRBJ2-2; TRBD2 aligns across 8 bases. Germline CDR1 LGHNA, CDR2 YSLEER. After removal of 4 bases from V and 6 bases from J, the junction contained 4 bases not matched to a gene. This CDR3 contains 14 residues. CDR3 protein: CASSPAGAAGELFF. CDR3 DNA sequence: TGCGCCAGCAGCCCAGCGGGGGCAGCCGGGGAGCTGTTTTTT.

The V gene is TRBV10-1, the J gene TRBJ2-5, with D uncertain. The V gene lost 4 bases and the J gene lost 2 bases, with 5 bases spanning the gap. This CDR3 is 12 amino acids long. Germline CDR1 reads WNHNN; CDR2 reads SYGVQD (reference sequence). In DNA form, the CDR3 reads TGCGCCAGCAGTGGACATCAAGAGACCCAGTACTTC. It yields the protein CASSGHQETQYF.

The chain couples TRBV7-8 to TRBJ2-1, with TRBD1 matching 7 bases. The germline V gene encodes CDR1 SGHVS and CDR2 FQNEAQ. The CDR3 is 14 residues long. Trimming at V came to 8 bases and at J to 5 bases, leaving 9 bases not matched to a gene. For the CDR3, the DNA is TGTGCCAGCCATAGGTGGGGACAGAACAATGAGCAGTTCTTC. This codes for CASHRWGQNNEQFF.

V and J are TRBV11-2 and TRBJ2-5, with D possibly matching TRBD2 (7 bases). This CDR3 spans 16 amino acids. The ends were cut back, 4 bases at V and 4 bases at J, with 19 bases in the middle. Germline values: CDR1 SGHAT, CDR2 FQNNGV. In nucleotides, the CDR3 is TGTGCCAGCAGCTCCGGCCGGGGGGCAGGGCGAGAGACCCAGTACTTC. Encoded protein: CASSSGRGAGRETQYF.

This clone was detected only a few times. The V call is TRBV20-1, the J call TRBJ2-5; 16 bases agree with TRBD2. The CDR3 has 13 residues. Germline CDR1 and CDR2: DFQATT and SNEGSKA (reference sequence). J was trimmed by 9 bases and V by 3 bases; bases with no gene match: 1. Here the CDR3 DNA reads TGCAGTGCTAGTGGGACTAGCGGGAGGGCCCAGTACTTC. Protein product: CSASGTSGRAQYF.

J is TRBJ2-3 and V is TRBV19; D is unclear. V was trimmed by 4 bases and J by 2 bases, leaving 7 bases between them. The germline gives CDR1 LNHDA, CDR2 SQIVND (reference sequence). The CDR3 is 13 residues long. The CDR3 loop is CASSTRYTDTQYF. CDR3 DNA sequence: TGTGCCAGTAGTACCAGATACACAGATACGCAGTATTTT.

The genes are TRBV15 and TRBJ2-7, with D possibly being TRBD2 (6 bases). V lost 1 base to trimming and J lost 6 bases, with 16 bases between them. CDR1 is LNHNV, CDR2 YYDKDF, per germline (reference sequence). This CDR3 has 15 residues. The CDR3 region is CATSRGGGSRGEQYF. The CDR3 DNA reads as TGTGCCACCAGCAGAGGTGGGGGGTCCCGGGGCGAGCAGTACTTC. The entire variable domain, with the rest obtained from reference TRBV15 and TRBJ2-7, is as follows: DAMVIQNPRYQVTQFGKPVTLSCSQTLNHNVMYWYQQKSSQAPKLLFHYYDKDFNNEADTPDNFQSRRPNTSFCFLDIRSPGLGDTAMYLCATSRGGGSRGEQYFGPGTRLTVT.

V and J are TRBV4-1 and TRBJ2-2; 8 bases fit TRBD2. Germline V gives CDR1 MGHRA, CDR2 YSYEKL. Trimming at V came to 1 base and at J to 6 bases, leaving 4 bases not matched to a gene. This CDR3 contains 15 residues. The CDR3 DNA reads as TGCGCCAGCAGCCAAGCCGGACTAGCAGCCGGGGAGCTGTTTTTT. Amino acids: CASSQAGLAAGELFF.

The rearrangement links TRBV28 to TRBJ2-5; perhaps TRBD2 as D (5 bases). The CDR3 contains 13 residues. Trimming cost V 6 bases and J 4 bases, with 12 bases left between them. Germline assignment: CDR1 MDHEN and CDR2 SYDVKM. The CDR3 loop reads CASRDPGIETQYF. CDR3 DNA sequence: TGTGCCAGCAGGGACCCGGGGATAGAGACCCAGTACTTC.

The gene calls are TRBV6-5 and TRBJ1-1; 7 positions match TRBD1. The CDR3 contains 14 residues. V dropped 7 bases and J dropped 1; count of bases not matched to a gene: 6. Germline loops: CDR1 MNHEY, CDR2 SVGAGI. CDR3: CASTVGTENTEAFF. The CDR3 DNA reads TGTGCCAGCACCGTGGGGACAGAGAACACTGAAGCTTTCTTT.

J is TRBJ2-3 and V is TRBV4-1; TRBD2 matches 9 bases. The CDR3 covers 17 residues. The J segment lost 4 bases and the V segment lost 0 bases, leaving 8 bases of the junction unmatched. Germline V gives CDR1 MGHRA, CDR2 YSYEKL. The CDR3 protein is CASSQDGAGGGADTQYF. In DNA form, the CDR3 reads TGCGCCAGCAGCCAAGATGGAGCGGGAGGAGGGGCAGATACGCAGTATTTT.

On this clone itself: Germline and junction disagree at one end, which may indicate a read error. J is TRBJ1-2 and V is TRBV2; D gene ambiguous. The CDR3 consists of 11 residues. Germline V lookup: CDR1 SNHLY, CDR2 FYNNEI. This chain's CDR3 is CASTGEPHRPF. The CDR3 DNA follows: TGTGCCAGCACCGGGGAGCCACATCGCCCCTTC.

This clone was seen a single time. V and J are TRBV7-8 and TRBJ2-7, with TRBD2 matching over 12 bases. Losses at the gene ends were 5 bases for V and 1 base for J; bases not matched to a gene: 3. The germline V gene has CDR1 SGHVS and CDR2 FQNEAQ. There are 15 residues in the CDR3. The CDR3 bases are TGTGCCAGCAGCGCACTAGCGGGGGGTTCCTACGAGCAGTACTTC. Its translation is CASSALAGGSYEQYF.

About this clone itself: One end of the junction varies from germline; a read error may be responsible. This chain uses TRBV10-2 with TRBJ1-3, with TRBD1 matching 7 bases. The CDR3 sequence is 16 residues long. Germline V gene data show CDR1 as WSHSY and CDR2 as SAAADI. CDR3: CASSRTGALSANTIYF. The CDR3 coding sequence is TGCGCCAGCAGTCGGACAGGAGCCCTCTCTGCAAACACCATATATTTT.

The V and J genes are TRBV6-6 and TRBJ2-6; the D is unclear. The V end lost 2 bases, the J end lost 0 bases, and 5 bases lay between the germline ends. This CDR3 contains 15 residues. Germline V gene sequence: CDR1 MNHNY, CDR2 SVGAGI (reference sequence). The CDR3 region has the DNA TGTGCCAGCAGTTACCGGAGCTCTGGGGCCAACGTCCTGACTTTC. As protein: CASSYRSSGANVLTF.

The V and J genes are TRBV27 and TRBJ1-1, with D possibly being TRBD1 (6 bases). The germline V gene has CDR1 MNHEY and CDR2 SMNVEV (reference sequence). Trimming removed 5 bases from V and 4 bases from J, with 14 bases in between. CDR3 size: 14 residues. CDR3 bases: TGTGCCAGCAGTCCCCTACAGGGTGGCACTGAAGCTTTCTTT. Translated, it gives CASSPLQGGTEAFF.

This clone appeared once. The J gene is TRBJ1-5, the V gene TRBV19; 9 bases fit TRBD1. After removal of 3 bases from V and 0 bases from J, the junction contained 9 bases not matched to a gene. CDR1 and CDR2 from the germline V gene are LNHDA and SQIVND (reference sequence). The CDR3 covers 18 residues. The CDR3 here is CASSMTGQGWYSNQPQHF. CDR3 bases: TGTGCCAGTAGTATGACGGGACAGGGTTGGTATAGCAATCAGCCCCAGCATTTT.